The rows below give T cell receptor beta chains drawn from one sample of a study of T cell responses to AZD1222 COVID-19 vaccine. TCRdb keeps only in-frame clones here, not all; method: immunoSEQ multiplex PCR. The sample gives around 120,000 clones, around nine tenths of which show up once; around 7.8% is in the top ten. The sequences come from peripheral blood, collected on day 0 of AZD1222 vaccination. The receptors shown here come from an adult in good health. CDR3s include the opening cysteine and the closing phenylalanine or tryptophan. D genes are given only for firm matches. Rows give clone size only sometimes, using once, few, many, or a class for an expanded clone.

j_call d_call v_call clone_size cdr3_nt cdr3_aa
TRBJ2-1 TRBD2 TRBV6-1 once TGTGCCAGCAGTGAACAGGGACTAGCGGGAGATGAGCAGTTCTTC CASSEQGLAGDEQFF
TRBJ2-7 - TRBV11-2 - TGTGCCAGCAGCTCAATAGTACACGAGCAGTACTTC CASSSIVHEQYF
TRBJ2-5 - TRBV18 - TGTGCCAGCTCACCTACAGGGAACCAAGAGACCCAGTACTTC CASSPTGNQETQYF
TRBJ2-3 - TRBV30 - TGTGCCTGGAGTGTGAGGGGAAATACGCAGTATTTT CAWSVRGNTQYF
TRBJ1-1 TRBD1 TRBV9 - TGTGCCAGCAGCAGAACGACAGGGTGGGACACTGAAGCTTTCTTT CASSRTTGWDTEAFF
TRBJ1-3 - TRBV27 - TGTGCCAGCAGTTTAAGACTCCCTCAGGGGCCTTCCTCTGGAAACACCATATATTTT CASSLRLPQGPSSGNTIYF
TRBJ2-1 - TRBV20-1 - TGCAGTGCTAGAGTAAGAGATGAGCAGTTCTTC CSARVRDEQFF
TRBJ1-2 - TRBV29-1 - TGCAGCGTTGCGTGGACATATGGCTACACCTTC CSVAWTYGYTF
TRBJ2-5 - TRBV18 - TGTGCCAGCTCACTACAGGGACTCTGGAGAGAGACCCAGTACTTC CASSLQGLWRETQYF
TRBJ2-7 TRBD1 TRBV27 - TGTGCCAGCAGTCTGGACAGGGGGCTTTACGAGCAGTACTTC CASSLDRGLYEQYF
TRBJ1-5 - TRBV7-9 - TGTGCCAGCAGCACAGGGCGGGATAGCAATCAGCCCCAGCATTTT CASSTGRDSNQPQHF
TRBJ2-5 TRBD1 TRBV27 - TGTGCCAGCAGTTCGGACAGGGGGCTTGGAGAGACCCAGTACTTC CASSSDRGLGETQYF
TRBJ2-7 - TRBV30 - TGTGCCTGGAGTGTAAGGGGGTACGAGCAGTACTTC CAWSVRGYEQYF
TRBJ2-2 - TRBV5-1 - TGCGCCAGCAGCCACGGGACGGGGAACACCGGGGAGCTGTTTTTT CASSHGTGNTGELFF
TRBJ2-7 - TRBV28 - TGTGCCAGCAGTTTATTTCCATCTACCTACGAGCAGTACTTC CASSLFPSTYEQYF
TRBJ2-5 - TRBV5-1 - TGCGCCAGCAGCTTGGAAGAGACCCAGTACTTC CASSLEETQYF
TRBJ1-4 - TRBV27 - TGTGCCAGCAGCTGGGGCTCGGGTGAGGAAAAACTGTTTTTT CASSWGSGEEKLFF
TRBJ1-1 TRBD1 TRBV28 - TGTGCCAGCAGCCCGACAGGGGGTACGAACACTGAAGCTTTCTTT CASSPTGGTNTEAFF
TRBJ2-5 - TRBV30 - TGTGCCTGGAGCGGGAGTAGCGCCCAGCGGGAGACCCAGTACTTC CAWSGSSAQRETQYF
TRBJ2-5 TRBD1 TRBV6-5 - TGTGCCAGCAGCTGGGACAGGGTAGAGACCCAGTACTTC CASSWDRVETQYF
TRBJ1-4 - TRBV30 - TGTGCCTGGATTCACTCTCCCGGACCCGGAAAACTGTTTTTT CAWIHSPGPGKLFF
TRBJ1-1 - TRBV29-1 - TGCAGCGTTGAAGAGCAGATGAACACTGAAGCTTTCTTT CSVEEQMNTEAFF
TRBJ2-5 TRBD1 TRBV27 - TGTGCCAGCAGTTTATATACCCCGGGGACAGGGCAGGAGACCCAGTACTTC CASSLYTPGTGQETQYF
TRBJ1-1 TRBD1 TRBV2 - TGTGCCAGCCAGGGACAGCTGAACACTGAAGCTTTCTTT CASQGQLNTEAFF
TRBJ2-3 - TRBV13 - TGTGCCAGCTCTTCTAGGTCCCCAGATACGCAGTATTTT CASSSRSPDTQYF
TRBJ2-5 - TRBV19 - TGTGCCAGTAGTATCGGATCACTTTGGGAGACCCAGTACTTC CASSIGSLWETQYF
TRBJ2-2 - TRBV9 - TGTGCCAGCAGCGTAGTTGATCGGGGCACCGGGGAGCTGTTTTTT CASSVVDRGTGELFF
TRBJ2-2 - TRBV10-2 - TGCGCCAGCAGTGAAATACGACCCGAAGACACCGGGGAGCTGTTTTTT CASSEIRPEDTGELFF
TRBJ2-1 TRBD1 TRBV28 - TGTGCCACCAGCCCCGGGGGACAGGGGAGGAGTGAGCAGTTCTTC CATSPGGQGRSEQFF
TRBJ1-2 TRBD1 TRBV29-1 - TGCAGCGTTCGAACAGGGGCAGGAGGCGGCTACACCTTC CSVRTGAGGGYTF
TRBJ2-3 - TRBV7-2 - TGTGCCAGCAGCTTTCTCGGACTGGCAGATACGCAGTATTTT CASSFLGLADTQYF
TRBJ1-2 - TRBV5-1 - TGCGCCAGCAGCTTGGCCGTAACAGATATCATTAACTATGGCTACACCTTC CASSLAVTDIINYGYTF
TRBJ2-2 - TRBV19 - TGTGCCAGTAGATGGGCGGGGGAGCTGTTTTTT CASRWAGELFF
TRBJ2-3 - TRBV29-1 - TGCAGCGTTGTAGGGGTAAATTGGGATACGCAGTATTTT CSVVGVNWDTQYF
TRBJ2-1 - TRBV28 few TGTGCCAGCAGTCTGAGTTCGAAGCGCAATCTCTACAATGAGCAGTTCTTC CASSLSSKRNLYNEQFF
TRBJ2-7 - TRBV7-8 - TGTGCCAGCAGCTTAGGGAACCAACAGGGCGTGGGCGAGCAGTACTTC CASSLGNQQGVGEQYF
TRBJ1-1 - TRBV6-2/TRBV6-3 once TGTGCCAGCAGCGACTTCGACACGTTGAACACTGAAGCTTTCTTT CASSDFDTLNTEAFF
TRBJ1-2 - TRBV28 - TGTGCCACCTCCGGGCTTAACTATGGCTACACCTTC CATSGLNYGYTF
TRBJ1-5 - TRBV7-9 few TGTGCCAGCAGCTTAGCGAGGAATCAGCCCCAGCATTTT CASSLARNQPQHF
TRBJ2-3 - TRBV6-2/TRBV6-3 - TGTGCCAGCAGTTACTCTCTTAGCCTAGATACGCAGTATTTT CASSYSLSLDTQYF
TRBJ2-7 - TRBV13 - TGTGCCAGCAGCTCCGGACAGAGGTCCTACGAGCAGTACTTC CASSSGQRSYEQYF
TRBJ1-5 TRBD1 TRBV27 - TGTGCCAGCAGCCGGACAGGGGAAAATCAGCCCCAGCATTTT CASSRTGENQPQHF
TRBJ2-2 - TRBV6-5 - TGTGCCAGCCGCGATATGCGGGGAAACACCGGGGAGCTGTTTTTT CASRDMRGNTGELFF
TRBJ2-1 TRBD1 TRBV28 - TGTGCCAGCTACTCGGTGGGGCAGGGGGCTTCGTATGAGCAGTTCTTC CASYSVGQGASYEQFF
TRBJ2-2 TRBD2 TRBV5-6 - TGTGCCAGCAGCCGGGGGGAACTAGTGAGTACCGGGGAGCTGTTTTTT CASSRGELVSTGELFF
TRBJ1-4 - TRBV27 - TGTGCCAGCAGAGATACAGGGTCGGCAACTAATGAAAAACTGTTTTTT CASRDTGSATNEKLFF
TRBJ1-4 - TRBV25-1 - TGTGCCAGCAGTGTGGGGGGGTTGAGTGAAAAACTGTTTTTT CASSVGGLSEKLFF
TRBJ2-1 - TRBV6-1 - TGTGCCAGCAGTGAAGCGGGGTCCGGGTTCGCGGCCTACAATGAGCAGTTCTTC CASSEAGSGFAAYNEQFF
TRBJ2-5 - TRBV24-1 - TGTGCCACCAGTGATTTTGCTCCTCAAGAGACCCAGTACTTC CATSDFAPQETQYF
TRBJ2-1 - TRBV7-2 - TGTGCCAGCAGCTTTTCAGTAAACAATGAGCAGTTCTTC CASSFSVNNEQFF
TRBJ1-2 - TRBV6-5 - TGTGCCACCAGACTAGACGGAGCAGGAGGCTACACCTTC CATRLDGAGGYTF
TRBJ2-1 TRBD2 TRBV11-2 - TGTGCCAGCAGCTTTGGGGCTAGCGGGACCCGTACGGGGTACAATGAGCAGTTCTTC CASSFGASGTRTGYNEQFF
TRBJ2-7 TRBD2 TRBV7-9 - TGTGCCAGCGTTCTAGCGGGATCCAACGAGCAGTACTTC CASVLAGSNEQYF
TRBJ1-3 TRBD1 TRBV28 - TGTGCCAGCTGCCCGGGACAGCTATCTGGAAACACCATATATTTT CASCPGQLSGNTIYF
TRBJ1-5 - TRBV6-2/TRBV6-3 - TGTGCCAGCAGTTACTCGTCCAGGGAACAGCCCCAGCATTTT CASSYSSREQPQHF